This entry concerns a single T cell receptor (beta chain). This record belongs to a study of blood T cell repertoires in COVID-19. Overall study context: Samples of COVID-19 (acute and convalescent) were obtained from the United States, Italy and Spain. In each case, the material was cDNA or gDNA derived from T cells, B-cell-depleted T cells, or PBMCs.

The V gene lost 9 bases and the J gene lost 1 base, with 15 bases spanning the gap. Germline lookup yields CDR1 SNHLY and CDR2 FYNNEI. CDR3 length: 14 amino acids. Original methodology: Using reference gene primer amplification, nucleated cell counts were estimated. Generated by immunoSEQ multiplex PCR, the TCRdb table keeps only in-frame clones and is missing some. That table furnishes V, J and clone size, whereas the DNA furnished D and trimming. The table has about 240,000 clones, around 85% seen once. The specimen was peripheral blood. The clonotype originates from a woman older than 75 with acute or convalescent COVID-19. The V call is TRBV2, the J call TRBJ1-1; the D is unclear. The CDR3 is CASPDRGGNTEAFF. In DNA form, the CDR3 reads TGTGCCAGTCCCGACCGGGGAGGGAACACTGAAGCTTTCTTT.